Listed below are T cell receptor beta chains from one sample, sequenced in a study of T cell responses to AZD1222 COVID-19 vaccine. Profiling relied on immunoSEQ multiplex PCR, and the TCRdb table lists in-frame clones only, not all of them. The sample lists about 110,000 clones; 70% to 90% were seen once. The input for sequencing was peripheral blood, taken 28 days after the second AZD1222 dose. The source of these receptors is an adult who received the AZD1222 COVID-19 vaccine. Both conserved end residues are part of each CDR3. The order of the fields is clone size, J gene, V gene, D gene, CDR3 DNA, CDR3 protein. D genes are given only for firm matches. Size tells how often a clone was seen (once, few, many) or the class of an expanded clone, and some rows leave it out.

abundance: NA; j_gene: TRBJ1-3; v_gene: TRBV6-6; d_gene: NA; CDR3nt: TGTGCCAGCAGTCCAACCTCGAACCCCTCTGGAAACACCATATATTTT; CDR3aa: CASSPTSNPSGNTIYF
abundance: NA; j_gene: TRBJ1-4; v_gene: TRBV6-5; d_gene: TRBD1; CDR3nt: TGTGCCAGCAGTTACTCACAGGGGGGATATGAAAAACTGTTTTTT; CDR3aa: CASSYSQGGYEKLFF
abundance: NA; j_gene: TRBJ1-5; v_gene: TRBV19; d_gene: NA; CDR3nt: TGTGCCAGTAGTATAGGGACGGCATATAGCAATCAGCCCCAGCATTTT; CDR3aa: CASSIGTAYSNQPQHF
abundance: NA; j_gene: TRBJ1-4; v_gene: TRBV7-2; d_gene: NA; CDR3nt: TGTGCCAGCAGCTCGGTCGCTAGTTATAATGAAAAACTGTTTTTT; CDR3aa: CASSSVASYNEKLFF
abundance: NA; j_gene: TRBJ1-2; v_gene: TRBV19; d_gene: NA; CDR3nt: TGTGCCAGTAGCACCTGGCTAAGGCAGACAGGCGGGTATGGCTACACCTTC; CDR3aa: CASSTWLRQTGGYGYTF
abundance: NA; j_gene: TRBJ2-2; v_gene: TRBV30; d_gene: TRBD1; CDR3nt: TGTGCCTCTAACAGGGGGCTAGGCTATGGCGGGGAGCTGTTTTTT; CDR3aa: CASNRGLGYGGELFF
abundance: NA; j_gene: TRBJ1-6; v_gene: TRBV28; d_gene: TRBD1; CDR3nt: TGTGCCAGCAGTTCCGGGACAGGGGATAATTCACCCCTCCACTTT; CDR3aa: CASSSGTGDNSPLHF
abundance: NA; j_gene: TRBJ2-7; v_gene: TRBV15; d_gene: NA; CDR3nt: TGTGCCACCAGCAGTAACCAGGGATACGAGCAGTACTTC; CDR3aa: CATSSNQGYEQYF
abundance: NA; j_gene: TRBJ1-5; v_gene: TRBV9; d_gene: NA; CDR3nt: TGTGCCAGCAGCGTAGATGAGGGTTATCAGCCCCAGCATTTT; CDR3aa: CASSVDEGYQPQHF
abundance: NA; j_gene: TRBJ1-1; v_gene: TRBV7-2; d_gene: NA; CDR3nt: TGTGCCAGCAGCGGCGGGACGGCGAACACTGAAGCTTTCTTT; CDR3aa: CASSGGTANTEAFF
abundance: NA; j_gene: TRBJ1-6; v_gene: TRBV29-1; d_gene: NA; CDR3nt: TGCAGCGTTCGGTCAGGGAGCTCCTATAATTCACCCCTCCACTTT; CDR3aa: CSVRSGSSYNSPLHF
abundance: NA; j_gene: TRBJ1-6; v_gene: TRBV11-2; d_gene: NA; CDR3nt: TGTGCCAGTGGGGATGTGGGCTTAGGATCACCCCTCCACTTT; CDR3aa: CASGDVGLGSPLHF
abundance: NA; j_gene: TRBJ1-1; v_gene: TRBV3-1/TRBV3-2; d_gene: NA; CDR3nt: TGTGCCAGCAGCCAAGTCCAGGGGACTGAAGCTTTCTTT; CDR3aa: CASSQVQGTEAFF
abundance: once; j_gene: TRBJ2-7; v_gene: TRBV9; d_gene: TRBD2; CDR3nt: TGTGCCAGCAGCGTAGGCCCAGGACTAGCGGGAGTATCCGAGCAGTACTTC; CDR3aa: CASSVGPGLAGVSEQYF
abundance: NA; j_gene: TRBJ1-2; v_gene: TRBV6-2/TRBV6-3; d_gene: NA; CDR3nt: TGTGCCAGCAGTTACTCCGCAGGGAACTATGGCTACACCTTC; CDR3aa: CASSYSAGNYGYTF
abundance: NA; j_gene: TRBJ2-2; v_gene: TRBV19; d_gene: NA; CDR3nt: TGTGCCAGTAGTATAGTTAGCGCCGGGGAGCTGTTTTTT; CDR3aa: CASSIVSAGELFF
abundance: once; j_gene: TRBJ2-1; v_gene: TRBV3-1/TRBV3-2; d_gene: TRBD2; CDR3nt: TGTGCCAGCAGCCAAGAAGGGCTAGCGGGAGAATTGGATGAGCAGTTCTTC; CDR3aa: CASSQEGLAGELDEQFF
abundance: NA; j_gene: TRBJ2-1; v_gene: TRBV28; d_gene: NA; CDR3nt: TGTGCCAGCAGTTTATTCACTAGCCGGGTACTGCAGTTCTTC; CDR3aa: CASSLFTSRVLQFF
abundance: NA; j_gene: TRBJ1-6; v_gene: TRBV19; d_gene: TRBD1; CDR3nt: TGTGCCAGTAGTGCAGGGGGCGATATCGATAATTCACCCCTCCACTTT; CDR3aa: CASSAGGDIDNSPLHF
abundance: NA; j_gene: TRBJ2-7; v_gene: TRBV18; d_gene: NA; CDR3nt: TGTGCCAGCTCACCCGCTAGCGAGCAGTACTTC; CDR3aa: CASSPASEQYF
abundance: NA; j_gene: TRBJ2-1; v_gene: TRBV10-3; d_gene: NA; CDR3nt: TGTGCCACCGTAGACAGGGCGCTAGCGGATTACAATGAGCAGTTCTTC; CDR3aa: CATVDRALADYNEQFF
abundance: NA; j_gene: TRBJ1-6; v_gene: TRBV6-1; d_gene: NA; CDR3nt: TGTGCCAGCAGTGATATAACAGGGAATAATTCACCCCTCCACTTT; CDR3aa: CASSDITGNNSPLHF
abundance: NA; j_gene: TRBJ1-1; v_gene: TRBV19; d_gene: NA; CDR3nt: TGTGCCAGTAGTTCCGGACAAAACACTGAAGCTTTCTTT; CDR3aa: CASSSGQNTEAFF
abundance: NA; j_gene: TRBJ2-7; v_gene: TRBV7-6; d_gene: NA; CDR3nt: TGTGCCAGCAGCAAAACAGTGATCGGCTACGAGCAGTACTTC; CDR3aa: CASSKTVIGYEQYF
abundance: NA; j_gene: TRBJ2-7; v_gene: TRBV3-1/TRBV3-2; d_gene: TRBD1; CDR3nt: TGTGCCAGCAGCCAGCGGGACAGGACCTACGAGCAGTACTTC; CDR3aa: CASSQRDRTYEQYF
abundance: NA; j_gene: TRBJ1-2; v_gene: TRBV14; d_gene: NA; CDR3nt: TGTGCCAGCAGCCAGGATAACAGGGTTGGGCGGCGTCACACCTTC; CDR3aa: CASSQDNRVGRRHTF
abundance: few; j_gene: TRBJ2-7; v_gene: TRBV7-3; d_gene: NA; CDR3nt: TGTGCCAGCAGCTTAACGCCGGGATCCTCCTACGAGCAGTACTTC; CDR3aa: CASSLTPGSSYEQYF
abundance: NA; j_gene: TRBJ1-1; v_gene: TRBV7-9; d_gene: NA; CDR3nt: TGTGCCAGCAGCTTAGGGAGTACTGAAGCTTTCTTT; CDR3aa: CASSLGSTEAFF
abundance: NA; j_gene: TRBJ2-7; v_gene: TRBV30; d_gene: TRBD2; CDR3nt: TGTGCCTGGAGCCCCTCAGTGGGACTAGCGGGAGGGTACGAGCAGTACTTC; CDR3aa: CAWSPSVGLAGGYEQYF
abundance: NA; j_gene: TRBJ2-7; v_gene: TRBV2; d_gene: TRBD2; CDR3nt: TGTGCCAGCAGTGACGGACTAGCGGGAGAGGAAGAGCAGTACTTC; CDR3aa: CASSDGLAGEEEQYF
abundance: NA; j_gene: TRBJ1-3; v_gene: TRBV18; d_gene: NA; CDR3nt: TGTGCCAGCTCACCACAGCTGGACTCTGGAAACACCATATATTTT; CDR3aa: CASSPQLDSGNTIYF
abundance: NA; j_gene: TRBJ2-7; v_gene: TRBV21-1; d_gene: NA; CDR3nt: TGTGCCAGCAGCAAGGGTGTGTCCGGACAGCGACAGAGCTCCTACGAGCAGTACTTC; CDR3aa: CASSKGVSGQRQSSYEQYF
abundance: NA; j_gene: TRBJ2-1; v_gene: TRBV20-1; d_gene: NA; CDR3nt: TGCAGCGAGGGACACTACAATGAGCAGTTCTTC; CDR3aa: CSEGHYNEQFF
abundance: once; j_gene: TRBJ1-4; v_gene: TRBV10-3; d_gene: NA; CDR3nt: TGTGCCATCAGCTCTCCGGGGCCCCATGAAAAACTGTTTTTT; CDR3aa: CAISSPGPHEKLFF
abundance: NA; j_gene: TRBJ2-3; v_gene: TRBV5-5; d_gene: NA; CDR3nt: TGTGCTAGCAGCTTGATGGGGTATGCAGATACGCAGTATTTT; CDR3aa: CASSLMGYADTQYF
abundance: NA; j_gene: TRBJ1-3; v_gene: TRBV2; d_gene: NA; CDR3nt: TGTGCCAGCAGGCCGGCAATCTCTGGAAACACCATATATTTT; CDR3aa: CASRPAISGNTIYF